The text below deals with one TCR beta chain. What it recognizes is unknown. These data come from a study of Graves' ophthalmopathy and Graves' hyperthyroidism. Study results and limitations: Using a 13-signature model, the authors split ophthalmopathy from stable hyperthyroidism, with about 88% sensitivity and 81.08% specificity. Appearing in blood as well were most expanded thyroid clonotypes above 0.001 frequency.

In this cohort, patients with other autoimmune diseases, uncontrolled infections, pregnancy or lactation were excluded. Orbital computed tomography, thyroid ultrasound, TRAb, serum thyroxine and clinical symptoms formed the basis of diagnosis. The CDR3 is made up of 15 amino acids. V was cut by 5 bases and J by 1 base, with 15 bases left in between. The germline CDR1 and CDR2 sequences are SGHTA and FQGNSA. Amplifying from RNA transcripts, the study obtained TCR beta CDR3 regions. Second-round multiplex PCR came after a first-round RT-PCR that employed HTBI primers. Each CDR3 protein is one row after TCRdb ran MiXCR on the multiplex PCR reads. The repertoire consists of more than 1,000,000 distinct CDR3 sequences, with 35% to 40% occurring once and the leading ten covering over 8.5%.

This clonotype originated in an adult man with Graves' hyperthyroidism. Sample: peripheral blood or thyroid tissue (not recorded which). V gene TRBV7-2 combines with J gene TRBJ2-7, with a possible D match to TRBD1 (5 bases). CDR3 coding DNA: TGTGCCAGCAGCCCAGATTTCCAGGGTTCCTACGAGCAGTACTTC. Translating gives CASSPDFQGSYEQYF.